These 12 T cell receptor beta chains were sequenced from one sample in a study of radiotherapy plus CTLA-4 blockade in lung cancer (dated by TCRdb to about 2018). The library relied on the immunoSEQ multiplex PCR assay. The immuneACCESS repertoire file appears here via TCRdb, limited to in-frame rearrangements. These files lack a portion of the clones; in checked studies, under half of the deficit traces to unresolved V genes, and the cause of the others is not known. This sample is represented by about 110,000 clones; about 83% of them were singletons. Jointly, the top ten make up 2.4% of the sample. Specimen: peripheral blood, collected from a patient treated with radiotherapy plus ipilimumab. These receptors all come from a human donor with non-small cell lung cancer that progressed on radiotherapy plus ipilimumab. Some clones in this sample may be carry-over from other donors' samples.

The J gene is TRBJ2-1, the V gene TRBV5-1; TRBD2 matches 10 bases. The length of the CDR3 is 15 residues. Germline CDR1 and CDR2: SGHRS and YFSETQ. Trimming cost V 0 bases and J 8 bases; bases outside gene matches: 5. The CDR3 loop is CASSLGSGGADEQFF. CDR3 nucleotide sequence: TGCGCCAGCAGCTTGGGAAGCGGGGGGGCCGATGAGCAGTTCTTC. The full variable domain, rest sourced from reference TRBV5-1 and TRBJ2-1, is KAGVTQTPRYLIKTRGQQVTLSCSPISGHRSVSWYQQTPGQGLQFLFEYFSETQRNKGNFPGRFSGRQFSNSRSEMNVSTLELGDSALYLCASSLGSGGADEQFFGPGTRLTVL.

V is TRBV5-1 and J is TRBJ2-5; D unresolved. CDR1 is SGHRS, CDR2 YFSETQ, per germline. This CDR3 is built from 13 residues. Trimming shortened V by 6 bases and J by 3 bases, and 12 bases separated the two germline ends. The CDR3 spells CASNSSPKETQYF. The DNA for the CDR3 is TGCGCCAGCAATAGTTCACCCAAAGAGACCCAGTACTTC.

J is TRBJ1-2 and V is TRBV14; D is ambiguous. The CDR3 sequence is 13 residues long. Germline V gives CDR1 SGHDN, CDR2 FVKESK. Trimming took 1 base from V and 4 from J, leaving 7 bases between them. CDR3: CASSQGLLYGYTF. CDR3 coding DNA: TGTGCCAGCAGCCAAGGATTGCTCTATGGCTACACCTTC.

The genes are TRBV6-6 and TRBJ1-2; 11 nucleotides agree with TRBD1. This CDR3 spans 14 amino acids. Looked up from germline, CDR1 is MNHNY and CDR2 is SVGAGI (reference sequence). The V segment lost 5 bases and the J segment 3 bases; nucleotides outside the gene matches: 2. The CDR3: CASSKGQGDYGYTF. DNA of the CDR3: TGTGCCAGCAGTAAGGGACAGGGGGACTATGGCTACACCTTC.

V gene TRBV7-9 combines with J gene TRBJ1-5; D might be TRBD1 (5 bases). Trimming stripped 2 bases from V and 6 bases from J, with 5 bases between. Germline values: CDR1 SEHNR, CDR2 FQNEAQ (reference sequence). The CDR3 is made up of 12 amino acids. In DNA, the CDR3 is TGTGCCAGCAGCTTACAGGGTCAGCCCCAGCATTTT. It codes for CASSLQGQPQHF. The whole variable domain, filled in from reference TRBV7-9 and TRBJ1-5, reads DTGVSQNPRHKITKRGQNVTFRCDPISEHNRLYWYRQTLGQGPEFLTYFQNEAQLEKSRLLSDRFSAERPKGSFSTLEIQRTEQGDSAMYLCASSLQGQPQHFGDGTRLSIL.

The chain recombines TRBV27 with TRBJ2-7; 16 bases line up with TRBD2. The trim removed 5 bases at V and 5 bases at J, leaving 9 bases unmatched. The germline V gene encodes CDR1 MNHEY and CDR2 SMNVEV (reference sequence). There are 17 residues in the CDR3. The CDR3 coding sequence is TGTGCCAGCAGTACCTCGCCGGGACTAGCGGGGGGGAACGAGCAGTACTTC. This gives the protein CASSTSPGLAGGNEQYF.

The rearrangement links TRBV27 to TRBJ2-5; D gene uncertain. The germline gives CDR1 MNHEY, CDR2 SMNVEV (reference sequence). The ends were cut back, 3 bases at V and 2 bases at J, with 19 bases in the middle. This CDR3 region has 17 residues. In DNA form, the CDR3 reads TGTGCCAGCAGTTTGGCAGCCGCTCCGCTTATACAAGAGACCCAGTACTTC. It specifies CASSLAAAPLIQETQYF.

This chain joins TRBV7-2 and TRBJ1-2, with TRBD1 matching over 10 bases. CDR3 size: 15 residues. From germline, CDR1 is SGHTA and CDR2 FQGNSA. V shed 1 base and J 8 bases; nucleotides not matched to a gene: 7. CDR3 sequence reads: CASSLGTGGRSGYTF. In DNA form, the CDR3 reads TGTGCCAGCAGCTTAGGGACAGGGGGTAGATCCGGCTACACCTTC. The full variable domain, rest sourced from reference TRBV7-2 and TRBJ1-2, is GAGVSQSPSNKVTEKGKDVELRCDPISGHTALYWYRQSLGQGLEFLIYFQGNSAPDKSGLPSDRFSAERTGGSVSTLTIQRTQQEDSAVYLCASSLGTGGRSGYTFGSGTRLTVV.

V is TRBV7-9 and J is TRBJ2-5; D uncertain. V was shortened by 3 bases and J by 2 bases, with 19 bases between the two germline ends. The CDR3 runs to 17 residues. CDR1 is SEHNR and CDR2 is FQNEAQ in the germline V gene (reference sequence). CDR3 residues: CASSFGSRRLIQETQYF. The DNA for the CDR3 is TGTGCCAGCAGCTTTGGTTCTCGCCGATTAATACAAGAGACCCAGTACTTC.

The chain couples TRBV18 to TRBJ2-7, with 7 bases fitting TRBD1. The CDR3 length is 16 residues. J was trimmed by 2 bases and V by 3 bases; bases with no gene match: 10. CDR1 is KGHSH, CDR2 LQKENI, per germline. The CDR3 DNA sequence: TGTGCCAGCTCACCGCCTGGGACAGCCTTTCCCTACGAGCAGTACTTC. Protein sequence: CASSPPGTAFPYEQYF.

This rearrangement joins TRBV5-5 to TRBJ2-7; D call uncertain. Germline CDR1 reads SGHKS; CDR2 reads YYEKEE (reference sequence). This CDR3 is built from 14 residues. The germline V and J ends were trimmed by 1 base and 2 bases, with 10 bases remaining between them. The CDR3 loop is CASSLIESPYEQYF. For the CDR3, the DNA is TGTGCCAGCAGCTTGATCGAGTCCCCCTACGAGCAGTACTTC.

The table lists this clone with a count of one. The chain joins TRBV27 to TRBJ2-1; TRBD1 might be the D (6 bases). From germline, CDR1 is MNHEY and CDR2 SMNVEV (reference sequence). The CDR3 is 18 residues long. V was cut by 3 bases and J by 8 bases, with 26 bases left in between. The CDR3 region is CASSFRYRQAVRGDEQFF. In nucleotides, the CDR3 is TGTGCCAGCAGTTTCCGCTACCGACAGGCCGTGAGGGGCGATGAGCAGTTCTTC.